What follows are 10 T cell receptor beta chains derived from one specimen sequenced in a study of T cell clusters in autoimmune cytopenias. TRB amplification used 250 ng of peripheral blood genomic DNA. Multiplex touch-down PCR amplified TRB using TRB-A and TRB-B pools in one tube. TCRdb reprocessed the multiplex PCR reads, with one entry per CDR3 protein and no DNA. Listed are about 8,400 distinct CDR3 sequences; 20% to 25% falls within the top ten. Sequencing input: peripheral blood. The receptors were sampled from a human donor with an autoimmune cytopenia or autoimmune hepatitis (not recorded which).

The chain has TRBV5-1 and TRBJ2-3; the D call of TRBD1 rests on TCRdb alone, since no DNA is present to check it. Germline-derived CDR1 and CDR2 are SGHRS and YFSETQ. The length of the CDR3 is 17 residues. CDR3 residues: CASSPEGGRGVTDTQYF.

This clonotype is identified as large from frequency. This sequence joins TRBV29-1 and TRBJ1-2; lacking DNA, the TRBD1 call made by TCRdb goes unchecked. The germline CDR1 and CDR2 sequences are SQVTM and ANQGSEA. The CDR3 spans 13 residues. The CDR3 sequence is CSVVGQGAWGYTF.

This rearrangement joins TRBV7-9 to TRBJ1-1; TCRdb's D call of TRBD1 is untestable without DNA. CDR3 size: 16 residues. CDR1 and CDR2 from the germline V gene are SEHNR and FQNEAQ (reference sequence). The CDR3 region is CASSQTTGSMNTEAFF.

The V and J genes are TRBV5-1 and TRBJ2-6. Germline V gene lookup returns CDR1 SGHRS and CDR2 YFSETQ. CDR3 length equals 14 residues. The CDR3 protein is CASSLGSGANVLTF.

This chain joins TRBV11-2 and TRBJ1-3. The CDR3 covers 16 residues. Germline lookup yields CDR1 SGHAT and CDR2 FQNNGV. CDR3 sequence: CASSLGVLVSGNTIYF.

This clonotype counts as medium-sized by frequency. The chain combines TRBV7-3 with TRBJ2-7; TCRdb names TRBD1, which stays unverified in the absence of DNA. The CDR3 runs 13 residues. The germline V gene has CDR1 SGHTA and CDR2 FQGTGA. This CDR3 is CASCGGGPYEQYF. Looking up the rest from reference TRBV7-3 and TRBJ2-7 gives the full variable domain: GAGVSQTPSNKVTEKGKYVELRCDPISGHTALYWYRQSLGQGPEFLIYFQGTGAADDSGLPNDRFFAVRPEGSVSTLKIQRTERGDSAVYLCASCGGGPYEQYFGPGTRLTVT.

This sequence joins TRBV5-4 and TRBJ2-2; no DNA is available, so the TRBD2 call from TCRdb remains unchecked. This CDR3 is built from 13 residues. Germline lookup yields CDR1 SGHNT and CDR2 YYREEE (reference sequence). The CDR3 region is CASSLRETGELFF.

By frequency, this clonotype registers medium-sized (0.01 to 0.1%). The gene calls are TRBV29-1 and TRBJ1-2; TCRdb gives TRBD1 as the D gene, but with no DNA this cannot be confirmed. The CDR3 contains 16 residues. CDR1 and CDR2 from the germline V gene are SQVTM and ANQGSEA. The CDR3 here is CSVDYRQGTPNYGYTF. The whole variable domain, filled in from reference TRBV29-1 and TRBJ1-2, reads SAVISQKPSRDICQRGTSLTIQCQVDSQVTMMFWYRQQPGQSLTLIATANQGSEATYESGFVIDKFPISRPNLTFSTLTVSNMSPEDSSIYLCSVDYRQGTPNYGYTFGSGTRLTVV.

The chain employs TRBV6-5 and TRBJ1-3; TCRdb lists TRBD1, though no DNA is available to test this call. The germline V gene encodes CDR1 MNHEY and CDR2 SVGAGI. The CDR3 is 16 residues long. The CDR3 reads CASSYSAGVSGNTIYF.

The gene calls are TRBV27 and TRBJ1-2; TCRdb outputs TRBD1, but without DNA this stays unchecked. This CDR3 spans 14 amino acids. From germline, CDR1 is MNHEY and CDR2 SMNVEV (reference sequence). The chain's CDR3 is CASSSTGTNYGYTF.